This is a list of T cell receptor beta chains from one sample in a study of radiation and T cells in renal cell carcinoma. Only in-frame clones appear in the TCRdb table, and some are missing; sequencing was by immunoSEQ multiplex PCR. Of fewer than 150,000 clones in the sample, around 90% were seen once. The sequenced sample was blood, obtained from a patient whose treatment included radiotherapy and nephrectomy. These receptors all come from a woman between 70 and 85 years old with renal cell carcinoma. The CDR3 runs from the conserved cysteine through the conserved F or W. A D gene is named only where the DNA matches it firmly. Where a row states a size, it is once, few, many or the class of an expanded clone; other rows omit it.

.	.	TRBJ2-1	TRBV28	CASSLDISSYNEQFF	TGTGCCAGCAGTCTCGACATTTCTTCCTACAATGAGCAGTTCTTC
.	.	TRBJ1-4	TRBV7-9	CASSWAATNEKLFF	TGTGCCAGCAGCTGGGCGGCAACTAATGAAAAACTGTTTTTT
TRBD1	.	TRBJ1-4	TRBV4-3	CASSLGQGSEKLFF	TGCGCCAGCAGCCTGGGACAGGGGAGTGAAAAACTGTTTTTT
.	.	TRBJ1-2	TRBV5-1	CASSTRDTSNYGYTF	TGCGCCAGCAGCACCCGGGACACGTCTAACTATGGCTACACCTTC
TRBD2	.	TRBJ2-1	TRBV6-5	CASRALAGGYNEQFF	TGTGCCAGCAGGGCACTAGCGGGGGGATACAATGAGCAGTTCTTC
TRBD2	.	TRBJ2-1	TRBV7-3	CASRPPFGGGDNEQFF	TGTGCCAGCAGGCCGCCCTTTGGCGGGGGGGACAATGAGCAGTTCTTC
.	.	TRBJ1-2	TRBV6-5	CASSYSRSLNYGYTF	TGTGCCAGCAGTTACTCCCGATCCCTTAACTATGGCTACACCTTC
.	.	TRBJ1-2	TRBV19	CASIRSGKGNYGYTF	TGTGCCAGTATCCGTTCAGGGAAAGGAAACTATGGCTACACCTTC
.	.	TRBJ2-5	TRBV14	CASSQERDWGETQYF	TGTGCCAGCAGCCAAGAAAGGGACTGGGGGGAGACCCAGTACTTC
.	.	TRBJ1-1	TRBV7-8	CASSLSGAAAMNTEAFF	TGTGCCAGCAGCTTAAGTGGGGCGGCGGCTATGAACACTGAAGCTTTCTTT
.	few	TRBJ1-2	TRBV7-3	CASSIDGGYGYTF	TGTGCCAGCAGCATTGACGGCGGCTATGGCTACACCTTC
.	few	TRBJ2-1	TRBV19	CASSPPGTATGEQFF	TGTGCCAGTAGCCCACCCGGGACGGCCACCGGGGAGCAGTTCTTC
TRBD2	.	TRBJ2-2	TRBV5-1	CASSLYWGGGTGELFF	TGCGCCAGCAGCTTGTACTGGGGCGGGGGCACCGGGGAGCTGTTTTTT
.	.	TRBJ2-7	TRBV28	CASSDDLGRTPYEQYF	TGTGCCAGCAGCGACGACCTCGGACGGACCCCCTACGAGCAGTACTTC
.	once	TRBJ1-2	TRBV30	CAWSQLPYGYTF	TGTGCCTGGAGTCAGTTACCCTATGGCTACACCTTC
TRBD1	.	TRBJ2-7	TRBV6-1	CASGTGRSYEQYF	TGTGCCAGCGGGACAGGGAGGTCCTACGAGCAGTACTTC
.	few	TRBJ1-6	TRBV9	CASWDGGLGSPLHF	TGTGCCAGCTGGGACGGGGGATTAGGGTCACCCCTCCACTTT
TRBD2	.	TRBJ2-1	TRBV28	CASSLTSGGPSEQFF	TGTGCCAGCAGTTTGACTAGCGGGGGGCCAAGTGAGCAGTTCTTC
TRBD1	.	TRBJ2-1	TRBV18	CASSRDRQSYNEQFF	TGTGCCAGCTCTCGGGACAGACAATCCTACAATGAGCAGTTCTTC
.	.	TRBJ2-3	TRBV28	CASTRVGIPDTQYF	TGTGCCAGCACCAGAGTAGGGATTCCAGATACGCAGTATTTT
.	.	TRBJ1-2	TRBV5-1	CASSPAGRSYGYTF	TGCGCCAGCAGCCCTGCGGGACGAAGCTATGGCTACACCTTC
.	.	TRBJ2-5	TRBV7-9	CASSLQETQYF	TGTGCCAGCAGCTTACAGGAGACCCAGTACTTC
.	.	TRBJ1-6	TRBV6-5	CASSYRIDSRLHF	TGTGCCAGCAGCTACAGGATCGACAGTCGCCTCCACTTT
.	.	TRBJ1-6	TRBV7-2	CASSLGWARGNSPLHF	TGTGCCAGCAGCTTAGGCTGGGCCCGGGGCAATTCACCCCTCCACTTT
.	.	TRBJ2-1	TRBV29-1	CSHQSGTEQFF	TGCAGCCATCAAAGCGGGACAGAGCAGTTCTTC
TRBD1	.	TRBJ1-2	TRBV28	CASSAAGTGAYGYTF	TGTGCCAGCAGTGCCGCCGGGACAGGGGCCTATGGCTACACCTTC
.	few	TRBJ1-1	TRBV18	CASSPGVAEAFF	TGTGCCAGCTCTCCAGGGGTGGCTGAAGCTTTCTTT
TRBD1	.	TRBJ2-7	TRBV5-6	CASSPGTGPYEQYF	TGTGCCAGCAGCCCCGGGACAGGGCCCTACGAGCAGTACTTC
.	.	TRBJ2-1	TRBV5-4	CASTDRSSYNEQFF	TGTGCCAGCACCGACAGGAGCTCCTACAATGAGCAGTTCTTC
.	.	TRBJ1-1	TRBV6-4	CASSDEGRTLNTEAFF	TGTGCCAGCAGTGACGAGGGCAGAACCCTGAACACTGAAGCTTTCTTT
.	.	TRBJ2-1	TRBV7-2	CASSLTPARQFF	TGTGCCAGCAGCTTAACTCCGGCACGTCAGTTCTTC
.	.	TRBJ2-3	TRBV2	CASGQQGRTDTQYF	TGTGCTTCCGGCCAACAGGGCCGCACAGATACGCAGTATTTT
.	.	TRBJ2-7	TRBV6-1	CASSEAGVISYEQYF	TGTGCCAGCAGTGAAGCCGGGGTGATCTCCTACGAGCAGTACTTC
TRBD2	.	TRBJ2-5	TRBV4-2	CASSLDMLAGGETQYF	TGTGCCAGCAGCCTCGATATGCTAGCGGGGGGGGAGACCCAGTACTTC
.	few	TRBJ2-1	TRBV9	CASSVEPILYNEQFF	TGTGCCAGCAGCGTAGAACCGATCCTATACAATGAGCAGTTCTTC
TRBD1	once	TRBJ1-1	TRBV5-4	CASSPGQGRSQEAFF	TGTGCCAGCAGCCCGGGACAGGGGAGAAGTCAAGAGGCTTTCTTT
TRBD1	.	TRBJ1-5	TRBV19	CASSIYAGGGGSNQPQHF	TGTGCCAGTAGTATATATGCTGGGGGAGGGGGCAGCAATCAGCCCCAGCATTTT
TRBD2	few	TRBJ2-1	TRBV4-1	CASSQDHPLGGGRYNEQFF	TGCGCCAGCAGCCAAGATCATCCGTTAGGCGGGGGACGCTACAATGAGCAGTTCTTC
.	.	TRBJ1-5	TRBV6-1	CASSEAPGSNQPQHF	TGTGCCAGCAGTGAAGCGCCCGGAAGCAATCAGCCCCAGCATTTT
TRBD1	.	TRBJ2-7	TRBV7-6	CASSPSDGQGTTYEQYF	TGTGCCAGCAGCCCCTCAGACGGACAGGGAACAACCTACGAGCAGTACTTC
.	.	TRBJ2-7	TRBV7-2	CASSSNRLGYEQYF	TGTGCCAGCAGCTCCAACCGACTTGGATACGAGCAGTACTTC
TRBD1	.	TRBJ2-1	TRBV6-8	CASSYAAGSQGAFSWEFF	TGTGCCAGCAGTTATGCGGCGGGTTCTCAGGGGGCCTTTTCCTGGGAGTTCTTC
TRBD2	.	TRBJ2-7	TRBV6-5	CASRPTSAYYEQYF	TGTGCCAGCAGGCCTACTAGCGCCTACTACGAGCAGTACTTC
.	few	TRBJ1-1	TRBV30	CAWRDGNTEAFF	TGTGCCTGGAGGGACGGGAACACTGAAGCTTTCTTT
.	.	TRBJ2-1	TRBV13	CASSRGLPRTTEQFF	TGTGCCAGCAGCCGAGGCCTCCCCCGAACAACTGAGCAGTTCTTC
.	.	TRBJ1-3	TRBV7-8	CASSLAGAGNTIYF	TGTGCCAGCAGCTTAGCCGGAGCTGGAAACACCATATATTTT
.	.	TRBJ1-1	TRBV9	CASSASPTPTEAFF	TGTGCCAGCAGTGCGTCACCTACCCCCACTGAAGCTTTCTTT
.	.	TRBJ1-3	TRBV7-2	CASSLGEVETIYF	TGTGCCAGCAGCTTAGGGGAGGTTGAAACCATATATTTT